The clone carrying this T cell receptor (beta chain) was observed once. Its cognate antigen is unknown. The junction does not match germline at one end; this may be a read error. Germline lookup yields CDR1 SGHTA and CDR2 FQGTGA. The CDR3 spans 18 residues. With 60 Vbeta and 13 Jbeta primers, the PCR was carried out. The method was immunoSEQ multiplex PCR; TCRdb's version includes in-frame clones alone and lacks a portion of them. The data show tens of thousands of clones, with roughly 75% seen just once and approximately 2.3% held by the top ten. This record comes from a study of cytomegalovirus exposure and HLA in healthy donors. General study points: The authors enumerated roughly 160 TCR beta chains as linked to cytomegalovirus. A likely sequencing artifact accounted for one observed cluster of highly shared sequence variants. Presence/absence comparisons presumed near-even sequencing depth among donors.

The clonotype originates from a man aged 35 to 55 in good health and CMV-seronegative. The sample was PBMCs. The rearrangement joins TRBV7-3 to TRBJ2-3; the match to TRBD2 covers 14 bases. The chain's CDR3 is CASGLRGTSGRRADTQYF. The CDR3 DNA reads as TGTGCCAGCGGCTTAAGGGGGACTAGCGGGAGAAGGGCAGATACGCAGTATTTT.